This TCR beta chain was retrieved from a study of a mutant IDH1 vaccine in newly diagnosed glioma. Study-level background: Of treated patients, roughly 62% were men and about 38% women, averaging around 39 years. Patients had received radiotherapy, temozolomide, or both previously, most receiving both. Whole-study results and caveats: Pseudoprogression apparently tracked independently of changes in top peripheral T cell clonotypes.

The length of the CDR3 is 12 residues. V was trimmed by 5 bases and J by 2 bases, leaving 7 bases between them. Looked up from germline, CDR1 is SGHTA and CDR2 is FQGNSA. Time point: baseline, week 1 (first vaccination visit). Treatment specified: pre-vaccination baseline after standard-of-care therapy. The repertoire was sequenced with immunoSEQ multiplex PCR; TCRdb's copy has only in-frame clones and lacks some. The table lists around 50,000 clones, roughly 88% of them singletons. Comments on this clone: Antigen specificity is unknown.

This TCR derives from a man aged 35 to 55 with glioma. The rearrangement uses TRBV7-2 and TRBJ2-7; no definite D call. The source was PBMCs, collected from a glioma patient treated with radiotherapy, temozolomide or both. The CDR3: CASSAGAYEQYF. In DNA form, the CDR3 reads TGTGCCAGCAGCGCCGGTGCCTACGAGCAGTACTTC.